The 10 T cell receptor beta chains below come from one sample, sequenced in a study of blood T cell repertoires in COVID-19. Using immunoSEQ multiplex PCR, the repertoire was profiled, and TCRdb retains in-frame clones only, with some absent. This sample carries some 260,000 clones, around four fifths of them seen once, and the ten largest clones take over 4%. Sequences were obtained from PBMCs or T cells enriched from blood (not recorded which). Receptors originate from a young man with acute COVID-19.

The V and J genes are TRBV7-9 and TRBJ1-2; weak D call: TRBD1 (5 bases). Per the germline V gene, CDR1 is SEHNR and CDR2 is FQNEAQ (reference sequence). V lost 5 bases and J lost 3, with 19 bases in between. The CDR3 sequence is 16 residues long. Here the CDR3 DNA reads TGTGCCAGCAGCCCCCGCGGACAAGCGACAGACTATGGCTACACCTTC. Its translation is CASSPRGQATDYGYTF.

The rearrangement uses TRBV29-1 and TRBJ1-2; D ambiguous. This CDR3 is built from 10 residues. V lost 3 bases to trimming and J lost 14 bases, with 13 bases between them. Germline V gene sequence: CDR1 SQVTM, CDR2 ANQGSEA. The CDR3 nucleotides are TGCAGCGTTGACGTTCTGCTAGCGACCTTC. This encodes CSVDVLLATF. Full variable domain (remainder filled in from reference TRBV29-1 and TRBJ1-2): SAVISQKPSRDICQRGTSLTIQCQVDSQVTMMFWYRQQPGQSLTLIATANQGSEATYESGFVIDKFPISRPNLTFSTLTVSNMSPEDSSIYLCSVDVLLATFGSGTRLTVV.

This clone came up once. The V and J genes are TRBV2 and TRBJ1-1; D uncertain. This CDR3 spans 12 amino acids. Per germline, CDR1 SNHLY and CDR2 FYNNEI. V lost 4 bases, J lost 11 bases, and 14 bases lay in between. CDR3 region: CASSGYPIRAFF. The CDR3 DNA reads TGTGCCAGCAGTGGGTACCCCATTCGGGCTTTCTTT.

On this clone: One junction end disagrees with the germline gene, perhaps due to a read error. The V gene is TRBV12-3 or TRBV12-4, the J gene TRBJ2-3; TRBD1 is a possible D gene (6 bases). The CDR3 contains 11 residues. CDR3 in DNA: TGTGCCAGCACTTTAACAGGGACGCAGTATTTT. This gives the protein CASTLTGTQYF.

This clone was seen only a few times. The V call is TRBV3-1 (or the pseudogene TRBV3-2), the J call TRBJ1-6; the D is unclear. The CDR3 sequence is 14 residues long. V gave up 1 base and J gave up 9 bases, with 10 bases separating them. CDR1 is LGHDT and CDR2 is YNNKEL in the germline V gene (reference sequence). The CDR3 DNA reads TGTGCCAGCAGCCAAGTCTCGACGGGTTCACCCCTCCACTTT. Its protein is CASSQVSTGSPLHF.

The CDR3 sequence is CASSIEAIGVAEAFF. Here the CDR3 DNA reads TGTGCCAGCAGTATTGAGGCCATCGGTGTGGCTGAAGCTTTCTTT. The chain recombines TRBV27 with TRBJ1-1; no reliable D call. Between the trimmed V and J ends, which lost 5 bases and 6 bases, there was a span of 19 bases. CDR1 MNHEY and CDR2 SMNVEV come from the germline V gene (reference sequence). This CDR3 has 15 residues.

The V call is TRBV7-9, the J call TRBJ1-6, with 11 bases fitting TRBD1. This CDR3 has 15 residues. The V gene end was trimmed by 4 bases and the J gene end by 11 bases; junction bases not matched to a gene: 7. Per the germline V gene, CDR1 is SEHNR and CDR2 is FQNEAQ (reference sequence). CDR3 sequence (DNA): TGTGCCAGCAGCTCCGACGGGACAGGGGGTGCACCCCTCCACTTT. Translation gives CASSSDGTGGAPLHF.

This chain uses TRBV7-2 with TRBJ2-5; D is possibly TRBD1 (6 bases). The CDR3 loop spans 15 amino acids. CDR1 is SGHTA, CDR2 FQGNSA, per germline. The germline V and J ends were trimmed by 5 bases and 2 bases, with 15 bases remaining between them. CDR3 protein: CASSRLTGRQETQYF. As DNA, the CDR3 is TGTGCCAGCAGCCGTCTAACAGGGAGACAAGAGACCCAGTACTTC.

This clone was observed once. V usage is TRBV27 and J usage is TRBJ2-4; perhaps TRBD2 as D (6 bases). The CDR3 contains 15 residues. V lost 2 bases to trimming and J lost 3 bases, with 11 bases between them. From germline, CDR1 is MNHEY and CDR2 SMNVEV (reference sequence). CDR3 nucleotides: TGTGCCAGCAGTTTAGTGGGGGGTGGCAAAAACATTCAGTACTTC. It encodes CASSLVGGGKNIQYF.

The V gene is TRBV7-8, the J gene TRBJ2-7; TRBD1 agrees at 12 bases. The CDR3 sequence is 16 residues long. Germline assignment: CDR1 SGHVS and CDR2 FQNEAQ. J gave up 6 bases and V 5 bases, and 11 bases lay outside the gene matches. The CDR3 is CASSATRDRGRGEQYV. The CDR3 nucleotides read TGTGCCAGCAGCGCTACCCGGGACAGGGGGCGCGGCGAGCAGTACGTC.